These 27 T cell receptor beta chains originate from one sample sequenced in a study of cytomegalovirus exposure and HLA in healthy donors. The PCR used 60 Vbeta and 13 Jbeta primers. Data came from immunoSEQ multiplex PCR; TCRdb stores just in-frame clones and leaves some out. The sample shows some 100,000 clones, under 85% of them seen only once. Source material: PBMCs. These receptors originate from a woman aged 45-60 years in good health and CMV-seropositive.

The chain links TRBV18 to TRBJ2-5; no firm D call. Germline V gives CDR1 KGHSH, CDR2 LQKENI. This CDR3 region has 14 residues. Trimming removed 2 bases at V and 5 bases at J, with 12 bases between. The CDR3 spells CASSPFRQAETQYF. CDR3 DNA sequence: TGTGCCAGCTCACCATTCAGGCAGGCGGAGACCCAGTACTTC.

In this sample, this clone turned up a few times. The J gene is TRBJ2-1, the V gene TRBV11-2; D perhaps matches TRBD2 (5 bases). Trimming shortened V by 5 bases and J by 6 bases, and 14 bases separated the two germline ends. Germline loops: CDR1 SGHAT, CDR2 FQNNGV. There are 14 residues in the CDR3. The CDR3 DNA follows: TGTGCCAGCAGCCCCGGGCTAGCAGGCAATGAGCAGTTCTTC. Its translation: CASSPGLAGNEQFF.

This clone is a singleton in its sample. The chain recombines TRBV7-3 with TRBJ1-5; 7 bases are shared with TRBD1. The length of the CDR3 is 16 residues. Germline V gives CDR1 SGHTA, CDR2 FQGTGA. J was trimmed by 3 bases and V by 5 bases; bases with no gene match: 10. As DNA, the CDR3 is TGTGCCAGCAGCCTTCCGGGACAGACCGTCAATCAGCCCCAGCATTTT. It is translated as CASSLPGQTVNQPQHF. The whole variable domain, remainder taken from reference TRBV7-3 and TRBJ1-5, is GAGVSQTPSNKVTEKGKYVELRCDPISGHTALYWYRQSLGQGPEFLIYFQGTGAADDSGLPNDRFFAVRPEGSVSTLKIQRTERGDSAVYLCASSLPGQTVNQPQHFGDGTRLSIL.

The chain uses TRBV25-1 and TRBJ1-1; TRBD1 agrees at 7 bases. With 5 bases clipped from V and 6 bases from J, the junction kept 9 bases outside the gene matches. This CDR3 spans 14 amino acids. Germline-derived CDR1 and CDR2 are MGHDK and SYGVNS. The CDR3 loop is CASSSLRDSPEAFF. The CDR3 DNA sequence: TGTGCCAGCAGTTCTCTCCGGGACAGTCCTGAAGCTTTCTTT.

This chain joins TRBV5-5 and TRBJ2-3; TRBD2 agrees at 9 bases. Germline trimming cut 4 bases from V and 1 base from J; bases unmatched to any gene: 7. The CDR3 covers 16 residues. The germline gives CDR1 SGHKS, CDR2 YYEKEE (reference sequence). Written as DNA, the CDR3 is TGTGCCAGCAGCAGTTATAGCGGGGGTGGCACAGATACGCAGTATTTT. Protein product: CASSSYSGGGTDTQYF.

CDR3 sequence (DNA): TGTGCCAGCAGCCAAGTTCTGGGACAGGGGAAAAACATTCAGTACTTC. Translating gives CASSQVLGQGKNIQYF. V gene TRBV14 combines with J gene TRBJ2-4; 10 nucleotides line up with TRBD1. CDR1 is SGHDN, CDR2 FVKESK, per germline. The CDR3 covers 16 residues. V was clipped by 1 base and J by 4 bases; unmatched bases: 4.

For the CDR3, the DNA is TGTGCCAGCAGCTCGGACACGAACACTGAAGCTTTCTTT. It encodes CASSSDTNTEAFF. The chain combines TRBV7-6 with TRBJ1-1; tentative D call: TRBD1 (5 bases). This CDR3 is built from 13 residues. V lost 4 bases, J lost 1 base, and 7 bases lay in between. The germline V gene encodes CDR1 SGHVS and CDR2 FNYEAQ.

In its sample, this clone was seen a few times. The chain has TRBV15 and TRBJ2-7; tentatively, D is TRBD2 (5 bases). Germline lookup yields CDR1 LNHNV and CDR2 YYDKDF (reference sequence). The CDR3 runs to 14 residues. V was shortened by 1 base and J by 3 bases, with 10 bases between the two germline ends. The CDR3 loop reads CATSRGLGSYEQYF. CDR3 bases: TGTGCCACCAGCAGAGGGTTAGGGAGCTACGAGCAGTACTTC.

The chain links TRBV4-1 to TRBJ2-5; possibly TRBD2 for D (5 bases). V lost 1 base and J lost 5, with 20 bases in between. CDR1 MGHRA and CDR2 YSYEKL come from the germline V gene. CDR3 length: 17 residues. In nucleotides, the CDR3 is TGCGCCAGCAGCCAAGGAAGGCAGCGGAGAGGGCGCGAGACCCAGTACTTC. It translates to CASSQGRQRRGRETQYF.

The table lists this clone with a few counts. The chain couples TRBV6-1 to TRBJ2-4; D remains unclear. The CDR3 has 18 amino acids. Trimming left V 1 base short and J 6 bases short, with 22 bases between. Germline V gene sequence: CDR1 MNHNS, CDR2 SASEGT. CDR3 coding DNA: TGTGCCAGCAGTGAAGGAAGGCGGCAGAAAACATCACCAAACATTCAGTACTTC. This codes for CASSEGRRQKTSPNIQYF.

V usage is TRBV19 and J usage is TRBJ2-5; 7 bases are a match to TRBD1. With 5 bases clipped from V and 1 base from J, the junction kept 4 bases outside the gene matches. The CDR3 loop spans 14 amino acids. CDR1 is LNHDA and CDR2 is SQIVND in the germline V gene (reference sequence). CDR3 coding DNA: TGTGCCAGTAGTCCGGGACAGAGCCAAGAGACCCAGTACTTC. This gives the protein CASSPGQSQETQYF.

The rearrangement uses TRBV4-2 and TRBJ1-3; D perhaps matches TRBD1 (5 bases). This CDR3 has 14 amino acids. Germline V lookup: CDR1 LGHNA, CDR2 YNFKEQ. V gave up 1 base and J gave up 3 bases, with 7 bases separating them. The CDR3 spells CASSQVGVGNTIYF. The CDR3 nucleotides read TGTGCCAGCAGCCAAGTAGGGGTTGGAAACACCATATATTTT.

This clone was counted only a few times. The V call is TRBV2, the J call TRBJ1-1; no clear D. Trimming left V 2 bases short and J 1 base short, with 11 bases between. The CDR3 is 15 amino acids. The germline V gene encodes CDR1 SNHLY and CDR2 FYNNEI. Written as DNA, the CDR3 is TGTGCCAGCAGTGAATCCGGGAGGGAGAACACTGAAGCTTTCTTT. Translating gives CASSESGRENTEAFF.

In the case of this clone: One end of the junction is discordant with germline, which a read error may explain. The chain links TRBV7-7 to TRBJ1-4; TRBD1 matches at 9 bases. Germline CDR1 reads SSHAT; CDR2 reads FNYEAQ (reference sequence). The CDR3 loop spans 22 amino acids. CDR3: CASSLVYFPGQGWKALNEKLFF. The CDR3 nucleotides read TGTGCTAGCAGCTTAGTCTATTTCCCGGGACAGGGTTGGAAAGCCCTTAATGAAAAACTGTTTTTT. Combining the CDR3 with reference TRBV7-7 and TRBJ1-4 gives the whole variable domain GAGVSQSPRYKVTKRGQDVTLRCDPISSHATLYWYQQALGQGPEFLTYFNYEAQPDKSGLPSDRFSAERPEGSISTLTIQRTEQRDSAMYRCASSLVYFPGQGWKALNEKLFFGSGTQLSVL.

This sequence joins TRBV7-9 and TRBJ2-1; a possible D gene is TRBD2 (6 bases). Looked up from germline, CDR1 is SEHNR and CDR2 is FQNEAQ (reference sequence). CDR3 length equals 16 residues. V lost 5 bases, J lost 2 bases, and 16 bases lay in between. The CDR3 reads CASSRALQRAYNEQFF. Written as DNA, the CDR3 is TGTGCCAGCAGCCGCGCCCTCCAGCGGGCCTACAATGAGCAGTTCTTC.

The gene calls are TRBV5-4 and TRBJ2-7; 10 bases agree with TRBD1. Germline values: CDR1 SGHNT, CDR2 YYREEE (reference sequence). The CDR3 contains 15 residues. V was clipped by 0 bases and J by 5 bases; unmatched bases: 5. The CDR3: CASSLVGQGRHEQYF. The CDR3 region has the DNA TGTGCCAGCAGCTTGGTGGGACAGGGGCGTCACGAGCAGTACTTC. The full variable domain, rest sourced from reference TRBV5-4 and TRBJ2-7, is ETGVTQSPTHLIKTRGQQVTLRCSSQSGHNTVSWYQQALGQGPQFIFQYYREEENGRGNFPPRFSGLQFPNYSSELNVNALELDDSALYLCASSLVGQGRHEQYFGPGTRLTVT.

The rearrangement joins TRBV6-1 to TRBJ2-7; no clear D. The CDR3 covers 14 residues. V was pared by 1 base and J by 2 bases, with 9 bases between. Germline loops: CDR1 MNHNS, CDR2 SASEGT. The CDR3 DNA reads TGTGCCAGCAGTGAAGACAGTATTCCCTACGAGCAGTACTTC. Translating gives CASSEDSIPYEQYF.

This chain uses TRBV7-2 with TRBJ2-3; D gene uncertain. The CDR3 is 14 amino acids. Trimming cost V 1 base and J 1 base, with 6 bases left between them. Germline values: CDR1 SGHTA, CDR2 FQGNSA. The DNA of the CDR3 is TGTGCCAGCAGCTTAGATGCAGGCACAGATACGCAGTATTTT. Protein: CASSLDAGTDTQYF. Variable domain in full (rest from reference TRBV7-2 and TRBJ2-3): GAGVSQSPSNKVTEKGKDVELRCDPISGHTALYWYRQSLGQGLEFLIYFQGNSAPDKSGLPSDRFSAERTGGSVSTLTIQRTQQEDSAVYLCASSLDAGTDTQYFGPGTRLTVL.

In this sample, this clone turned up a few times. The chain carries TRBV6-6 and TRBJ2-5; 10 nucleotides agree with TRBD2. CDR1 and CDR2 (germline): MNHNY, SVGAGI (reference sequence). The CDR3 has 15 amino acids. V gave up 6 bases and J gave up 4 bases; unmatched junction bases: 8. The CDR3 protein is CASSNRASGRETQYF. For the CDR3, the DNA is TGTGCCAGCAGCAACAGGGCTAGCGGGAGAGAGACCCAGTACTTC.

The chain carries TRBV10-3 and TRBJ2-2; TRBD2 is a possible D gene (6 bases). Per the germline V gene, CDR1 is ENHRY and CDR2 is SYGVKD. The CDR3 covers 16 residues. V was cut by 4 bases and J by 5 bases, with 17 bases left in between. The CDR3 DNA reads TGTGCCATCAGTGGCAGTGGCGGGGTCCAAACCGGGGAGCTGTTTTTT. Encoded protein: CAISGSGGVQTGELFF.

This clone came up once. CDR3 bases: TGTGCCAGCGCCGTCAGAGGGACGGGGGGCACTGAAGCTTTCTTT. This encodes CASAVRGTGGTEAFF. This chain connects TRBV2 to TRBJ1-1, with D tentatively TRBD1 (5 bases). V lost 8 bases and J 4 bases, leaving 20 bases between the germline ends. Germline V gene lookup returns CDR1 SNHLY and CDR2 FYNNEI. This CDR3 region has 15 residues.

Remarks on this clone: One end of the junction varies from germline; a read error may be responsible. V gene TRBV7-9 combines with J gene TRBJ2-5; tentative D call: TRBD1 (6 bases). The CDR3 runs to 12 residues. CDR1 and CDR2 (germline): SEHNR, FQNEAQ (reference sequence). This CDR3 reads CSSSLGQLPWYF. The CDR3, as DNA: TGTTCCAGCAGCTTAGGACAGCTACCTTGGTACTTC.

The genes are TRBV9 and TRBJ2-3, with D possibly matching TRBD1 (8 bases). V dropped 0 bases and J dropped 2 bases, with 16 bases sitting between them. Germline CDR1 reads SGDLS; CDR2 reads YYNGEE. CDR3 size: 17 residues. As DNA, the CDR3 is TGTGCCAGCAGCGTAGGGGGAGGGGGACAGGTCACAGATACGCAGTATTTT. Encoded protein: CASSVGGGGQVTDTQYF.

This rearrangement joins TRBV9 to TRBJ2-3; 8 nucleotides align to TRBD2. The CDR3 sequence is 16 residues long. The J segment lost 3 bases and the V segment lost 0 bases, leaving 6 bases of the junction unmatched. Looked up from germline, CDR1 is SGDLS and CDR2 is YYNGEE. The CDR3 DNA follows: TGTGCCAGCAGCGTAGGGGCTAGCGGGTCAACAGATACGCAGTATTTT. It translates to CASSVGASGSTDTQYF. The complete variable domain, with remaining parts taken from reference TRBV9 and TRBJ2-3, reads DSGVTQTPKHLITATGQRVTLRCSPRSGDLSVYWYQQSLDQGLQFLIQYYNGEERAKGNILERFSAQQFPDLHSELNLSSLELGDSALYFCASSVGASGSTDTQYFGPGTRLTVL.

The genes are TRBV12-5 and TRBJ1-1; 7 nucleotides match TRBD1. This CDR3 has 12 amino acids. V was pared by 7 bases and J by 7 bases, with 6 bases of the junction left unmatched. Germline loops: CDR1 LGHNT, CDR2 FRNRAP. The CDR3 DNA reads as TGTGCTAGTGCGAGACAGGGACTTGAAGCTTTCTTT. It translates to CASARQGLEAFF.

The chain carries TRBV11-3 and TRBJ2-7; TRBD2 might be the D (5 bases). The V end was cut by 3 bases, the J end by 2 bases, with 17 bases between. This CDR3 is built from 16 residues. CDR1 is SGHNT, CDR2 YENEEA, per germline. The CDR3 sequence is CASSLGEGYMAYEQYF. The CDR3 DNA reads as TGTGCCAGCAGCTTGGGTGAGGGTTACATGGCCTACGAGCAGTACTTC.

The chain combines TRBV10-3 with TRBJ2-7; 13 nucleotides match TRBD2. V lost 6 bases and J lost 5; bases outside the gene matches: 4. This CDR3 comprises 14 residues. Germline assignment: CDR1 ENHRY and CDR2 SYGVKD. The DNA for the CDR3 is TGTGCCATCAGCACTAGCGGGAGGGCGGACGAGCAGTACTTC. Translated: CAISTSGRADEQYF.